This T cell receptor (beta chain) was documented in a study of Ad26.COV2.S vaccination and SARS-CoV-2 variants. Whole-study results and caveats: Vaccinees reportedly had broad spike-specific CD8+ and CD4+ T cell responses. Spike-specific TCR breadth ran higher among vaccine recipients than placebo recipients.

Worth noting for this clone: The target antigen is unknown.

Produced via immunoSEQ multiplex PCR; TCRdb's table is partial and in-frame only. Among under 600,000 clones listed, nearly 90% were seen once. Treatment in this sample: 19 received Ad26.COV2.S at low or high dose, single or two shots; about 5 received placebo; per-sample allocation not given. Collection of samples fell on day 63 after the first vaccine or placebo injection. The starting material was peripheral blood, obtained in a trial of Ad26.COV2.S vaccine versus placebo. The sequence was obtained from a person aged 18-60 years who received the Ad26.COV2.S COVID-19 vaccine or a placebo.

CDR3 protein: CASSQDDWREGDEQFF. CDR3 DNA: TGTGCCAGCAGCCAAGATGATTGGCGGGAGGGCGATGAGCAGTTCTTC. The chain links TRBV3-1 (or the pseudogene TRBV3-2) to TRBJ2-1; 9 positions match TRBD2. The CDR3 spans 16 residues. Looked up from germline, CDR1 is LGHDT and CDR2 is YNNKEL (reference sequence). V trimming: 0 bases; J trimming: 8 bases; junction bases outside the gene matches: 8.